The present T cell receptor (beta chain) was sequenced within a study of cytomegalovirus exposure and HLA in healthy donors. Study outcomes and limitations: The authors later linked a missense DCLRE1C variant to TCR beta V- and J-gene trimming. In a later analysis, common viral pathogens appeared linked to several of the most significant clusters. Among the CMV-associated chains, three were confirmed in vitro as specific for CMV antigens.

The PCR ran on 60 Vbeta and 13 Jbeta primers. Measured with immunoSEQ multiplex PCR; TCRdb has only the in-frame clones, and not every one. The repertoire holds about 190,000 clones, with more than 70% as singletons. With respect to this clone: What it binds is unknown.

The germline V gene has CDR1 GTSNPN and CDR2 SVGIG (reference sequence). The CDR3 length is 14 residues. V lost 2 bases and J 0 bases, leaving 7 bases between the germline ends. The chain recombines TRBV30 with TRBJ2-2; tentatively, D is TRBD1 (6 bases). The receptor was derived from a woman aged 40 to 50 in good health and CMV-seronegative. Sequencing was carried out using PBMCs. The CDR3 region is CAWSWGPNTGELFF. The CDR3 region has the DNA TGTGCCTGGAGTTGGGGGCCGAACACCGGGGAGCTGTTTTTT.